Following are 18 T cell receptor beta chains from one sample sequenced in a study of T-cell memory formation after mild COVID-19. MiXCR was run by TCRdb on the 5' RACE reads, yielding one entry per CDR3 protein. The sample lists 350,000 or so distinct CDR3 sequences; about 20% were seen once. Sequenced material: PBMCs or a T cell subset sorted from them (not recorded which). The origin of the receptors is a man younger than 35 who had mild COVID-19 (a few samples of this study predate the infection). Cell type and time point are not known.

This clonotype showed up just a few times. The J gene is TRBJ2-2, the V gene TRBV7-9; maybe TRBD1 (6 bases). Germline CDR1 and CDR2: SEHNR and FQNEAQ (reference sequence). Trimming took 10 bases from V and 0 from J, leaving 18 bases between them. CDR3 length equals 16 residues. CDR3 residues: CATPTGPDANTGELFF. DNA of the CDR3: TGTGCCACCCCGACAGGACCCGACGCGAACACCGGGGAGCTGTTTTTT.

This sequence joins TRBV6-5 and TRBJ2-1; D is perhaps TRBD2 (6 bases). The CDR3 has 15 amino acids. CDR1 and CDR2 (germline): MNHEY, SVGAGI. The ends were cut back, 5 bases at V and 6 bases at J, with 17 bases in the middle. CDR3 DNA: TGTGCCAGCAGTGCGGACTACCCGTGGGGCAATGAGCAGTTCTTC. Amino acid sequence: CASSADYPWGNEQFF.

This chain connects TRBV7-8 to TRBJ1-1; 9 nucleotides agree with TRBD1. This CDR3 comprises 16 residues. Germline V gives CDR1 SGHVS, CDR2 FQNEAQ. Trimming cost V 5 bases and J 1 base; bases outside gene matches: 8. CDR3 nucleotides: TGTGCCAGCAGCCTGGGGACAGGGAGGGGGAACACTGAAGCTTTCTTT. As protein: CASSLGTGRGNTEAFF. Looking up the rest from reference TRBV7-8 and TRBJ1-1 gives the full variable domain: GAGVSQSPRYKVAKRGQDVALRCDPISGHVSLFWYQQALGQGPEFLTYFQNEAQLDKSGLPSDRFFAERPEGSVSTLKIQRTQQEDSAVYLCASSLGTGRGNTEAFFGQGTRLTVV.

This rearrangement joins TRBV2 to TRBJ2-7; D may correspond to TRBD1 or TRBD2 (5 bases each). The germline V and J ends were trimmed by 6 bases and 6 bases, with 18 bases remaining between them. The V gene's germline CDR1 is SNHLY and CDR2 FYNNEI. CDR3 length: 14 amino acids. CDR3 amino acids: CASSIRDVASEQYF. DNA of the CDR3: TGTGCCAGCAGCATCCGGGACGTTGCCTCCGAGCAGTACTTC.

The rearrangement uses TRBV18 and TRBJ1-2; 7 bases are shared with TRBD1. Germline CDR1 KGHSH, CDR2 LQKENI. With V trimmed by 2 bases and J by 5 bases, 2 bases remained unmatched. The CDR3 has 13 residues. The CDR3 sequence: CASSPDREYGYTF. The CDR3 nucleotides are TGTGCCAGCTCACCAGACAGGGAGTATGGCTACACCTTC.

There are a few counts of this clonotype. The chain carries TRBV19 and TRBJ2-3; the match to TRBD1 covers 8 bases. This CDR3 contains 17 residues. V dropped 2 bases and J dropped 4; count of bases not matched to a gene: 11. In germline, CDR1 is LNHDA, CDR2 SQIVND (reference sequence). CDR3 bases: TGTGCCAGTAGTATACGGCGCCAGGGGGCGTTCGCAGATACGCAGTATTTT. It is translated as CASSIRRQGAFADTQYF.

In this sample, this clonotype turned up a few times. The chain links TRBV15 to TRBJ1-2; 11 bases match TRBD1. CDR3 length: 16 residues. J was trimmed by 4 bases and V by 4 bases; bases with no gene match: 8. CDR1 and CDR2 from the germline V gene are LNHNV and YYDKDF (reference sequence). The CDR3 DNA follows: TGTGCCACCAGCATGGACAGGGGGCACTCTCCCTATGGCTACACCTTC. This encodes CATSMDRGHSPYGYTF.

The chain uses TRBV6-7 and TRBJ1-1; no reliable D call. TRBV6-7 is assigned to the ORF class and has an uncertain function. Between the trimmed V and J ends, which lost 6 bases and 9 bases, there was a span of 20 bases. CDR3 size: 14 residues. The CDR3 DNA sequence: TGTGCCAGCAGCCCCGTCGGGTTGAGTCCCAAAGCTTTCTTT. Its protein is CASSPVGLSPKAFF.

This clonotype was observed a few times. This rearrangement joins TRBV7-9 to TRBJ1-6; the D is unclear. The length of the CDR3 is 15 residues. Germline CDR1 SEHNR, CDR2 FQNEAQ (reference sequence). V was cut by 3 bases and J by 7 bases, with 13 bases left in between. The chain's CDR3 is CASSFSGLRNSPLHF. CDR3 DNA sequence: TGTGCCAGCAGCTTTTCGGGTCTCAGGAATTCACCCCTCCACTTT.

This rearrangement joins TRBV29-1 to TRBJ2-3; maybe TRBD1 (6 bases). The V gene lost 7 bases and the J gene lost 0 bases, with 11 bases spanning the gap. The CDR3 runs 13 residues. The germline V gene encodes CDR1 SQVTM and CDR2 ANQGSEA. CDR3 bases: TGCAGCGCTCTCCAGGGGAGCACAGATACGCAGTATTTT. It codes for CSALQGSTDTQYF.

The V call is TRBV28, the J call TRBJ2-7, with unresolved D. Trimming stripped 8 bases from V and 4 bases from J, with 6 bases between. This CDR3 contains 10 residues. The germline gives CDR1 MDHEN, CDR2 SYDVKM. For the CDR3, the DNA is TGTGCCAGCTGGATGTACGAGCAGTACGTC. Translated: CASWMYEQYV.

The V gene is TRBV6-2 or TRBV6-3, the J gene TRBJ1-1; no reliable D call. The CDR3 totals 13 residues. Germline CDR1 and CDR2: MNHEY and SVGEGT. The V end lost 7 bases, the J end lost 5 bases, and 14 bases lay between the germline ends. This CDR3 reads CASTIVGTTEAFF. The DNA of the CDR3 is TGTGCCAGCACCATCGTGGGAACAACTGAAGCTTTCTTT.

The chain links TRBV21-1 to TRBJ2-7. TRBV21-1 is flagged as a pseudogene. CDR3 length: 12 amino acids. The DNA of the CDR3 is TGTGCCAGCAGCAAAAGCGGGATAAGGCAGTACTTC. Residues: CASSKSGIRQYF.

This clonotype was seen only a few times. The chain links TRBV12-3 or TRBV12-4 to TRBJ2-7; D tentatively reads TRBD1 or TRBD2 (5 bases each). The CDR3 has 12 amino acids. The ends were cut back, 6 bases at V and 9 bases at J, with 15 bases in the middle. The CDR3 DNA reads as TGTGCCAGCAGGGGCGAGGGAAGGGGGCAGTACTTC. Translated: CASRGEGRGQYF.

This clonotype was picked up many times. J is TRBJ2-2 and V is TRBV5-1, with 9 bases fitting TRBD1. In germline, CDR1 is SGHRS, CDR2 YFSETQ. With 7 bases clipped from V and 1 base from J, the junction kept 2 bases outside the gene matches. CDR3 length equals 14 residues. CDR3 amino acids: CASSGQGNTGELFF. The CDR3 nucleotides read TGCGCCAGCTCGGGACAGGGGAACACCGGGGAGCTGTTTTTT.

This clonotype was observed a few times. J is TRBJ2-7 and V is TRBV5-6; D may match TRBD1 or TRBD2 (5 bases each). Trimming removed 4 bases from V and 3 bases from J, with 11 bases in between. This CDR3 is 13 amino acids long. The germline V gene encodes CDR1 SGHDT and CDR2 YYEEEE. CDR3: CASSVRDRYEQYV. DNA of the CDR3: TGTGCCAGCAGCGTCCGGGACCGCTACGAGCAGTACGTC.

This rearrangement joins TRBV20-1 to TRBJ2-7; D possibly corresponds to TRBD2 (6 bases). The CDR3 totals 13 residues. Trimming stripped 7 bases from V and 4 bases from J, with 17 bases between. The V gene's germline CDR1 is DFQATT and CDR2 SNEGSKA (reference sequence). CDR3 residues: CSVRGGDLYEQYF. CDR3 nucleotides: TGCAGTGTGAGAGGCGGGGATCTATACGAGCAGTACTTC.

A few counts support this clonotype. The chain recombines TRBV6-1 with TRBJ2-5, with D possibly being TRBD1 or TRBD2 (6 bases each). In germline, CDR1 is MNHNS, CDR2 SASEGT. The CDR3 length is 15 residues. Trimming took 7 bases from V and 3 from J, leaving 18 bases between them. The CDR3 sequence is CASNPPGAREETQYF. The CDR3 DNA reads as TGTGCCAGCAACCCCCCGGGGGCTAGGGAAGAGACCCAGTACTTC.